The 27 T cell receptor beta chains in this list originate from one sample, sequenced in a study of technical replicates of blood from a handful of donors. TCRdb keeps only in-frame clones here, not all; method: immunoSEQ multiplex PCR. Counted here are around 50,000 clones, more than 95% occurring once; the ten biggest clones make up 0.35% to 0.5%. Sequenced material: T cells isolated from PBMCs. The receptors stem from a human donor in good health.

The chain combines TRBV13 with TRBJ2-7, with 7 bases fitting TRBD1. CDR1 is PRHDT, CDR2 FYEKMQ, per germline (reference sequence). Trimming cost V 6 bases and J 6 bases; bases outside gene matches: 14. The CDR3 length is 15 residues. The CDR3 coding sequence is TGTGCCAGCAGGCCTATGGGACAGCCACTAGTCGAGCAGTACTTC. This gives the protein CASRPMGQPLVEQYF.

The chain recombines TRBV6-1 with TRBJ2-1; D possibly corresponds to TRBD2 (6 bases). Trimming took 2 bases from V and 5 from J, leaving 13 bases between them. CDR1 and CDR2 (germline): MNHNS, SASEGT. This CDR3 comprises 15 residues. The CDR3 spells CASSELQRVNNEQFF. The CDR3 bases are TGTGCCAGCAGTGAACTTCAGCGGGTGAACAATGAGCAGTTCTTC.

The chain is built from TRBV6-5 and TRBJ2-7, with D unclear. V lost 7 bases and J 6 bases, leaving 16 bases between the germline ends. The CDR3 contains 13 residues. Germline loops: CDR1 MNHEY, CDR2 SVGAGI. CDR3 sequence (DNA): TGTGCCAGCACGACCGGGTACCTCTCCGAGCAGTACTTC. This encodes CASTTGYLSEQYF.

In this sample, this clone turned up once. The chain carries TRBV10-3 and TRBJ2-7; D may be TRBD1 (6 bases). In germline, CDR1 is ENHRY, CDR2 SYGVKD. The V and J ends lost 10 bases and 5 bases respectively, with 15 bases between them. The CDR3 covers 12 residues. CDR3 loop: CATNTGINEQYF. The CDR3 DNA reads as TGTGCCACCAACACAGGGATCAACGAGCAGTACTTC.

The chain has TRBV27 and TRBJ1-2, with TRBD1 matching over 9 bases. The CDR3 has 15 amino acids. Germline V gene sequence: CDR1 MNHEY, CDR2 SMNVEV (reference sequence). The V and J ends lost 5 bases and 8 bases, in that order; junction bases with no gene match: 12. The CDR3 here is CASSLGTGTPVGYTF. The DNA of the CDR3 is TGTGCCAGCAGTCTAGGGACAGGGACACCTGTAGGCTACACCTTC.

The chain links TRBV6-1 to TRBJ2-5; D uncertain. Germline V CDR1 and CDR2: MNHNS, SASEGT. The CDR3 runs 14 residues. Deletions cut 5 bases from V and 5 bases from J, with 15 bases between. CDR3 sequence: CASSPVITAETQYF. For the CDR3, the DNA is TGTGCCAGCAGTCCTGTTATTACTGCGGAGACCCAGTACTTC.

The J gene is TRBJ2-6, the V gene TRBV27; D not certain. The CDR3 covers 16 residues. V was pared by 2 bases and J by 2 bases, with 10 bases between. Per the germline V gene, CDR1 is MNHEY and CDR2 is SMNVEV (reference sequence). CDR3 in DNA: TGTGCCAGCAGTTTAAGTTATGGCACTGGGGCCAACGTCCTGACTTTC. Translating it yields CASSLSYGTGANVLTF. Filled out from reference TRBV27 and TRBJ2-6, the complete variable domain reads EAQVTQNPRYLITVTGKKLTVTCSQNMNHEYMSWYRQDPGLGLRQIYYSMNVEVTDKGDVPEGYKVSRKEKRNFPLILESPSPNQTSLYFCASSLSYGTGANVLTFGAGSRLTVL.

The gene calls are TRBV10-3 and TRBJ1-4; the D gene is possibly TRBD1 (5 bases). The V gene lost 3 bases and the J gene lost 8 bases, with 13 bases spanning the gap. The germline V gene has CDR1 ENHRY and CDR2 SYGVKD. CDR3 size: 14 residues. The CDR3 DNA reads as TGTGCCATCAGTGAAAGGGGAATAGGAGAAAAACTGTTTTTT. This gives the protein CAISERGIGEKLFF.

This clone was found once. V is TRBV19 and J is TRBJ2-1, with 7 bases lining up with TRBD2. The CDR3 has 15 amino acids. Trimming at V came to 4 bases and at J to 2 bases, leaving 5 bases not matched to a gene. Germline V gives CDR1 LNHDA, CDR2 SQIVND (reference sequence). Here the CDR3 DNA reads TGTGCCAGTAGTACCCCCGGGACTACCTACAATGAGCAGTTCTTC. Its translation: CASSTPGTTYNEQFF.

The chain joins TRBV10-3 to TRBJ2-1; 10 positions agree with TRBD2. With V trimmed by 5 bases and J by 0 bases, 7 bases remained unmatched. Per germline, CDR1 ENHRY and CDR2 SYGVKD. This CDR3 has 17 residues. CDR3 DNA sequence: TGTGCCATCAGTACTAGCGGGATACTATCCTCCTACAATGAGCAGTTCTTC. Protein sequence: CAISTSGILSSYNEQFF.

The chain combines TRBV18 with TRBJ2-2, with TRBD1 matching over 7 bases. Unmatched junction bases numbered 14, after V lost 6 bases and J lost 1 base. Germline CDR1 reads KGHSH; CDR2 reads LQKENI. The CDR3 runs to 18 residues. Here the CDR3 reads CASSPTGSPPKNTGELFF. CDR3 nucleotide sequence: TGTGCCAGCTCTCCGACAGGGTCCCCCCCGAAGAACACCGGGGAGCTGTTTTTT.

The chain joins TRBV25-1 to TRBJ2-2; D gene uncertain. Trimming removed 1 base at V and 1 base at J, with 4 bases between. The CDR3 has 14 amino acids. The germline gives CDR1 MGHDK, CDR2 SYGVNS. CDR3 DNA sequence: TGTGCCAGCAGTGAATTCGGGAACACCGGGGAGCTGTTTTTT. This gives the protein CASSEFGNTGELFF.

This chain uses TRBV9 with TRBJ2-3, with D unclear. CDR3 length: 14 amino acids. Per the germline V gene, CDR1 is SGDLS and CDR2 is YYNGEE. V was clipped by 3 bases and J by 0 bases, with 8 bases between them. CDR3 bases: TGTGCCAGCAGCGATACATTAAGCACAGATACGCAGTATTTT. Its protein is CASSDTLSTDTQYF.

This chain connects TRBV7-3 to TRBJ2-3; the D gene is possibly TRBD1 (6 bases). Germline V gene sequence: CDR1 SGHTA, CDR2 FQGTGA. Trimming stripped 5 bases from V and 0 bases from J, with 12 bases between. The CDR3 is 15 residues long. The CDR3 sequence: CASSQGQISTDTQYF. CDR3 DNA sequence: TGTGCCAGCAGCCAAGGACAGATTAGCACAGATACGCAGTATTTT. Based on the CDR3 plus reference TRBV7-3 and TRBJ2-3, the full variable domain is GAGVSQTPSNKVTEKGKYVELRCDPISGHTALYWYRQSLGQGPEFLIYFQGTGAADDSGLPNDRFFAVRPEGSVSTLKIQRTERGDSAVYLCASSQGQISTDTQYFGPGTRLTVL.

The genes are TRBV5-1 and TRBJ2-1; tentatively, D is TRBD2 (6 bases). Germline V CDR1 and CDR2: SGHRS, YFSETQ. With 0 bases removed from V and 5 bases from J, the gap between germline ends came to 12 bases. This CDR3 spans 15 amino acids. The CDR3 sequence: CASSLGLATNNEQFF. CDR3 DNA: TGCGCCAGCAGCTTGGGGCTAGCGACCAACAATGAGCAGTTCTTC.

This clone was seen only once. The genes are TRBV15 and TRBJ2-1; D ambiguous. The germline V gene has CDR1 LNHNV and CDR2 YYDKDF (reference sequence). The CDR3 loop spans 14 amino acids. V was cut by 1 base and J by 3 bases, with 7 bases left in between. CDR3 sequence: CATSRGRSYNEQFF. The CDR3 DNA reads as TGTGCCACCAGCAGAGGTCGGAGCTACAATGAGCAGTTCTTC.

This clone was detected once. The rearrangement joins TRBV19 to TRBJ1-1; D is perhaps TRBD1 (5 bases). The CDR3 covers 14 residues. Germline V gene sequence: CDR1 LNHDA, CDR2 SQIVND (reference sequence). Between the trimmed V and J ends, which lost 3 bases and 1 base, there was a span of 9 bases. The CDR3 sequence: CASSIGTANTEAFF. In DNA, the CDR3 is TGTGCCAGTAGTATCGGGACTGCGAACACTGAAGCTTTCTTT.

The chain has TRBV20-1 and TRBJ2-7; D remains unclear. V lost 2 bases and J lost 6, with 5 bases in between. The CDR3 runs 10 residues. CDR1 and CDR2 (germline): DFQATT, SNEGSKA (reference sequence). The CDR3 DNA sequence: TGCAGTGCTAGATCTGTCGAGCAGTACTTC. Translating gives CSARSVEQYF.

This clone appeared a single time. This sequence joins TRBV5-1 and TRBJ2-7, with D possibly being TRBD2 (6 bases). The CDR3 is 13 residues long. V was cut by 5 bases and J by 4 bases, with 13 bases left in between. Germline CDR1 reads SGHRS; CDR2 reads YFSETQ. CDR3 loop: CASSFTGTYEQYF. CDR3 bases: TGCGCCAGCAGTTTTACGGGGACTTACGAGCAGTACTTC.

The chain carries TRBV10-3 and TRBJ1-2, with TRBD1 matching 10 bases. The V segment lost 3 bases and the J segment 0 bases; nucleotides outside the gene matches: 16. The CDR3 extends over 20 amino acids. Looked up from germline, CDR1 is ENHRY and CDR2 is SYGVKD. CDR3 in DNA: TGTGCCATCAGTGAAGGGGTTCGTCCGGGACAGGGGTCACCTAACTATGGCTACACCTTC. Amino acids: CAISEGVRPGQGSPNYGYTF.

This clone is a singleton in its sample. The chain has TRBV12-2 and TRBJ2-2; TRBD2 is the table's D call, not checked against the DNA. TRBV12-2 is deemed a pseudogene. The CDR3 totals 15 residues. DNA for the CDR3: TGTGCAAGTCGCTTAGCGCTGCGGGAGAGGCGGGAGCTGTTTTTT. It is translated as CASRLALRERRELFF.

J is TRBJ2-2 and V is TRBV6-6, with D maybe TRBD2 (5 bases). Germline V CDR1 and CDR2: MNHNY, SVGAGI (reference sequence). CDR3 size: 14 residues. The V gene lost 2 bases and the J gene lost 6 bases, with 10 bases spanning the gap. The CDR3 reads CASSYEGAAGELFF. CDR3 nucleotides: TGTGCCAGCAGTTACGAGGGCGCCGCCGGGGAGCTGTTTTTT.

The V call is TRBV6-5, the J call TRBJ2-7; 10 nucleotides line up with TRBD1. Germline V CDR1 and CDR2: MNHEY, SVGAGI. Germline trimming cut 2 bases from V and 4 bases from J; bases unmatched to any gene: 8. This CDR3 region has 16 residues. The chain's CDR3 is CASSYPKTGGQYEQYF. CDR3 DNA: TGTGCCAGCAGTTACCCAAAGACAGGGGGCCAATACGAGCAGTACTTC.

This clone was detected only a few times. The J gene is TRBJ1-3, the V gene TRBV19, with unresolved D. Trimming took 6 bases from V and 0 from J, leaving 15 bases between them. The CDR3 is 16 residues long. CDR1 is LNHDA and CDR2 is SQIVND in the germline V gene (reference sequence). CDR3 loop: CASSLPPGPSGNTIYF. CDR3 bases: TGTGCCAGTAGCCTACCCCCAGGCCCCTCTGGAAACACCATATATTTT.

This chain links TRBV19 with TRBJ1-1; tentatively, D is TRBD1 (5 bases). V gave up 0 bases and J gave up 6 bases, with 17 bases separating them. The CDR3 is made up of 16 amino acids. Germline V gene lookup returns CDR1 LNHDA and CDR2 SQIVND (reference sequence). The CDR3 is CASSIDPYKGFAEAFF. CDR3 nucleotide sequence: TGTGCCAGTAGTATAGATCCATATAAGGGGTTCGCTGAAGCTTTCTTT.

J is TRBJ2-7 and V is TRBV10-3, with 11 bases identical to TRBD1. V trimming: 0 bases; J trimming: 4 bases; junction bases outside the gene matches: 5. Germline CDR1 ENHRY, CDR2 SYGVKD. CDR3 size: 16 residues. CDR3 in DNA: TGTGCCATCAGTGAGTCGGGGGGGACAGGGGGGTACGAGCAGTACTTC. This codes for CAISESGGTGGYEQYF.

This rearrangement joins TRBV9 to TRBJ1-3, with a weak D call TRBD1 (5 bases). The CDR3 consists of 16 residues. Germline CDR1 reads SGDLS; CDR2 reads YYNGEE. Trimming cost V 0 bases and J 0 bases, with 10 bases left between them. The CDR3 region is CASSVDLTVSGNTIYF. Here the CDR3 DNA reads TGTGCCAGCAGCGTAGATTTGACAGTCTCTGGAAACACCATATATTTT.